The rows below give T cell receptor beta chains drawn from one sample of a study of metastatic and nonmetastatic thyroid tumors. TCRdb re-clonotyped the PCR reads via MiXCR. Of tens of thousands of clones in the sample, about 17% were seen once. The specimen sequenced was adjacent normal tissue. The receptors were sampled from a male donor with papillary thyroid cancer or a benign thyroid nodule (not recorded which). Some clones in this sample may be carry-over from other donors' samples. Each CDR3 is given with its conserved first and last residue. A D gene is named only where the DNA matches it firmly.

TRBD2,TRBV5-1,TRBJ2-1,CASSSIAGYYNEQFF
TRBD1,TRBV9,TRBJ1-6,CASSPRTGVFNSPLHF
TRBD2,TRBV6-2/TRBV6-3,TRBJ2-2,CASSGAGGAFGELFF
TRBD1,TRBV5-6,TRBJ2-7,CASSRGQATFYEQYF
.,TRBV7-2,TRBJ1-3,CASSFRRGNTIYF
.,TRBV12-3/TRBV12-4,TRBJ2-6,CASSFRRAGANVLTF
.,TRBV9,TRBJ2-3,CASSRGGGVADTQYF
.,TRBV5-1,TRBJ2-5,CASSSDRFGQETQYF
TRBD1,TRBV12-3/TRBV12-4,TRBJ1-4,CASSPRQGAGEKLFF
.,TRBV24-1,TRBJ2-1,CATSDAVSYNKQFF
.,TRBV7-3,TRBJ1-3,CASSLSGGFGNTIYF
.,TRBV5-6,TRBJ2-3,CASSSLDTQYF
TRBD1,TRBV2,TRBJ1-5,CASTTGSATNQPQHF
.,TRBV12-3/TRBV12-4,TRBJ2-1,CASSTSSYNEQFF
TRBD1,TRBV7-2,TRBJ1-3,CASRRGQGDSGNTIYF
.,TRBV2,TRBJ2-1,CASSASGDEQFF
TRBD1,TRBV20-1,TRBJ1-5,CSATQDRDQNQPQHF
.,TRBV24-1,TRBJ2-7,CATSYIASYEQYF
.,TRBV27,TRBJ1-5,CASSFLSAPGQPQHF
.,TRBV7-2,TRBJ1-2,CASSHERGGGYGYTF
.,TRBV15,TRBJ2-2,CATSRGQSSGELFF
.,TRBV11-2,TRBJ1-3,CASSLWGSGNTIYF
.,TRBV28,TRBJ1-5,CASSFQVPTQPQRF
.,TRBV11-1,TRBJ2-3,CASSLSGTSQGILDTQYF
.,TRBV6-1,TRBJ1-4,CASSCNGQCVEKLFF
.,TRBV28,TRBJ1-4,CASRGTTNEKLFF
.,TRBV27,TRBJ2-7,CASSLSVAYSYEQYF
TRBD1,TRBV10-3,TRBJ2-5,CAIRQTGQETQYF
.,TRBV19,TRBJ2-7,CASSMVQAEQYF
TRBD1,TRBV15,TRBJ1-6,CATSSSPDREVSPLHF
TRBD2,TRBV20-1,TRBJ2-3,CSAELAGGIKDTKYF
.,TRBV3-1,TRBJ2-4,CASSQDLVAKNIQYF
TRBD2,TRBV12-3/TRBV12-4,TRBJ2-5,CASSGGAGGGETQYF
TRBD1,TRBV20-1,TRBJ1-1,CSAKLQGAGDTEAFF
.,TRBV6-2/TRBV6-3,TRBJ1-2,CASSYLTEEYYGYTF
.,TRBV3-1,TRBJ1-2,CASSQYNNYGYTF
TRBD1,TRBV7-9,TRBJ2-5,CASSSDPGQGRDTQYF
.,TRBV19,TRBJ1-5,CASRGGNSNQPQHF
.,TRBV29-1,TRBJ2-7,CSAAWADTYEQYF
.,TRBV6-5,TRBJ2-2,CASSFGELFF
.,TRBV19,TRBJ2-7,CASSPLSSGYEQYF
TRBD1,TRBV5-6,TRBJ2-7,CASSSGQGAVEQYF
.,TRBV12-3/TRBV12-4,TRBJ2-5,CASIFWETQYF
TRBD1,TRBV9,TRBJ2-2,CASSGTSGQGVTGGELFF